This is a list of T cell receptor beta chains from one sample in a study of OX40 agonist ivuxolimab in advanced cancers. Assay: immunoSEQ multiplex PCR; the TCRdb copy retains only in-frame clones and omits some. The sample records some 20,000 clones, approximately 80% being singletons. Here the sequenced sample was CD4+ or CD8+ T cells sorted from blood, taken in a trial of the OX40 agonist ivuxolimab. These TCRs come from an adult with an advanced solid tumor such as melanoma, head and neck, liver or kidney cancer. Both conserved end residues are part of each CDR3. The order of the fields is D gene, clone size, J gene, V gene, CDR3 DNA, CDR3 protein. D genes are given only for firm matches. Expanded clones are given a class, and other clones once, few, many or no size at all.

d_gene: TRBD2; abundance: -; j_gene: TRBJ2-7; v_gene: TRBV6-6; CDR3nt: TGTGCCAGCACTCTAGCGGGAGGTCGCTCCTACGAGCAGTACTTC; CDR3aa: CASTLAGGRSYEQYF
d_gene: TRBD2; abundance: few; j_gene: TRBJ2-1; v_gene: TRBV7-9; CDR3nt: TGTGCCAGCAGCCCCAGCGGGAGCTCCTACAATGAGCAGTTCTTC; CDR3aa: CASSPSGSSYNEQFF
d_gene: TRBD1; abundance: medium-sized; j_gene: TRBJ2-7; v_gene: TRBV27; CDR3nt: TGTGCCAGCAGCAGCGACAGGGGCTCCTACGAGCAGTACTTC; CDR3aa: CASSSDRGSYEQYF
d_gene: -; abundance: -; j_gene: TRBJ1-2; v_gene: TRBV9; CDR3nt: TGTGCCAGCAGCCCCGTGGACGCACCTAACTATGGCTACACCTTC; CDR3aa: CASSPVDAPNYGYTF
d_gene: TRBD1; abundance: -; j_gene: TRBJ2-7; v_gene: TRBV13; CDR3nt: TGTGCCAGCAGTTATTCCGGGGCAGGGGGCTACGAGCAGTACTTC; CDR3aa: CASSYSGAGGYEQYF
d_gene: -; abundance: -; j_gene: TRBJ1-5; v_gene: TRBV7-8; CDR3nt: TGTGCCAGCAGCTTAGCGGCAGCCTATAGCAATCAGCCCCAGCATTTT; CDR3aa: CASSLAAAYSNQPQHF
d_gene: -; abundance: few; j_gene: TRBJ1-1; v_gene: TRBV7-9; CDR3nt: TGTGCCAGCAGACCAGGGGCCTGGGAGGACACTGAAGCTTTCTTT; CDR3aa: CASRPGAWEDTEAFF
d_gene: TRBD2; abundance: -; j_gene: TRBJ2-3; v_gene: TRBV7-9; CDR3nt: TGTGCCAGCAGCTCTGGACTAGCGGGTCAACCAGATACGCAGTATTTT; CDR3aa: CASSSGLAGQPDTQYF
d_gene: TRBD2; abundance: once; j_gene: TRBJ2-5; v_gene: TRBV7-2; CDR3nt: TGTGCCAGCAGCTTAAGACTAGCGGCACAAGAGACCCAGTACTTC; CDR3aa: CASSLRLAAQETQYF
d_gene: -; abundance: -; j_gene: TRBJ2-5; v_gene: TRBV7-2; CDR3nt: TGTGCCAGCAGCCTAGGGGATGAGACCCAGTACTTC; CDR3aa: CASSLGDETQYF
d_gene: -; abundance: -; j_gene: TRBJ2-5; v_gene: TRBV9; CDR3nt: TGTGCCGTGCTTTTGGGGCCGGGGACCCAGTACTTC; CDR3aa: CAVLLGPGTQYF
d_gene: TRBD2; abundance: -; j_gene: TRBJ2-5; v_gene: TRBV25-1; CDR3nt: TGTGCCACCCGTGCCCCTAGCGGGAGGGAGACCCAGTACTTC; CDR3aa: CATRAPSGRETQYF
d_gene: -; abundance: once; j_gene: TRBJ2-1; v_gene: TRBV27; CDR3nt: TGTGCCAGCAGTTATGGGCCCGGAACATTGGGCAATGAGCAGTTCTTC; CDR3aa: CASSYGPGTLGNEQFF
d_gene: TRBD1; abundance: once; j_gene: TRBJ2-2; v_gene: TRBV7-8; CDR3nt: TGTGCCAGCAGCTCGCCGGGACAGGGCGACGGGGAGCTGTTTTTT; CDR3aa: CASSSPGQGDGELFF
d_gene: -; abundance: -; j_gene: TRBJ1-1; v_gene: TRBV16; CDR3nt: TGTGCCAGCAGCCAAGAATTCTTGGGGGGTACTGAAGCTTTCTTT; CDR3aa: CASSQEFLGGTEAFF
d_gene: -; abundance: few; j_gene: TRBJ2-7; v_gene: TRBV9; CDR3nt: TGTGCCAGCAGCGTAGGTCACAGGCCCTCCTACGAGCAGTACTTC; CDR3aa: CASSVGHRPSYEQYF
d_gene: -; abundance: -; j_gene: TRBJ2-2; v_gene: TRBV6-5; CDR3nt: TGTGCCAGCAGTTACACGGGGGCTCGAAACACCGGGGAGCTGTTTTTT; CDR3aa: CASSYTGARNTGELFF
d_gene: TRBD1; abundance: -; j_gene: TRBJ1-1; v_gene: TRBV6-1; CDR3nt: TGTGCCAGCACCCCGGGACAGGGTGGCACTGAAGCTTTCTTT; CDR3aa: CASTPGQGGTEAFF
d_gene: -; abundance: -; j_gene: TRBJ2-1; v_gene: TRBV27; CDR3nt: TGTGCCAGCAGTTGGAGGGGGAATGAGCAGTTCTTC; CDR3aa: CASSWRGNEQFF
d_gene: TRBD2; abundance: few; j_gene: TRBJ2-1; v_gene: TRBV4-3; CDR3nt: TGCGCCAGCAGCCAAGATTTACCCACTAGCGGGAGCTATGAGCAGTTCTTC; CDR3aa: CASSQDLPTSGSYEQFF
d_gene: -; abundance: -; j_gene: TRBJ2-1; v_gene: TRBV10-2; CDR3nt: TGCGCCAGCAGAGACGACAGGGGCGGGGGAGCAACGTTCAATGAGCAGTTCTTC; CDR3aa: CASRDDRGGGATFNEQFF
d_gene: -; abundance: -; j_gene: TRBJ2-5; v_gene: TRBV7-3; CDR3nt: TGTGCCAGCAGCTCCTACCTGGAAGAGACCCAGTACTTC; CDR3aa: CASSSYLEETQYF
d_gene: -; abundance: -; j_gene: TRBJ2-7; v_gene: TRBV13; CDR3nt: TGTGCCAGCAGCTTAACGGGCCCAAGCTCCTACGAGCAGTACTTC; CDR3aa: CASSLTGPSSYEQYF
d_gene: -; abundance: -; j_gene: TRBJ2-3; v_gene: TRBV6-5; CDR3nt: TGTGCCAGCGTGCCGGGCAACACAGATACGCAGTATTTT; CDR3aa: CASVPGNTDTQYF
d_gene: -; abundance: -; j_gene: TRBJ2-1; v_gene: TRBV15; CDR3nt: TGTGCCACCAGCGGCGGGACCCACTCCTACAATGAGCAGTTCTTC; CDR3aa: CATSGGTHSYNEQFF
d_gene: -; abundance: -; j_gene: TRBJ1-2; v_gene: TRBV27; CDR3nt: TGTGCCAGCAGAGGGCAAATTGCCTATGGCTACACCTTC; CDR3aa: CASRGQIAYGYTF
d_gene: -; abundance: -; j_gene: TRBJ1-1; v_gene: TRBV6-5; CDR3nt: TGTGCCAGCAGTAACCTAAGGGACGGAAACACTGAAGCTTTCTTT; CDR3aa: CASSNLRDGNTEAFF
d_gene: -; abundance: -; j_gene: TRBJ2-1; v_gene: TRBV5-5; CDR3nt: TGTGCCAGCAGCTTGCGGGCAGGGGCCCCCTTATACAATGAGCAGTTCTTC; CDR3aa: CASSLRAGAPLYNEQFF
d_gene: -; abundance: -; j_gene: TRBJ2-7; v_gene: TRBV9; CDR3nt: TGTGCCAGCAGCTACGGGCCCGAAGGAAACGAGCAGTACTTC; CDR3aa: CASSYGPEGNEQYF
d_gene: -; abundance: once; j_gene: TRBJ2-2; v_gene: TRBV4-1; CDR3nt: TGCGCCAGCAGCCCCCTCAGAGGCGGGGAGCTGTTTTTT; CDR3aa: CASSPLRGGELFF
d_gene: TRBD1; abundance: -; j_gene: TRBJ2-7; v_gene: TRBV27; CDR3nt: TGTGCCAGCAGTTTATGGGGACAGCTCTCCGAGCAGTACTTC; CDR3aa: CASSLWGQLSEQYF
d_gene: TRBD2; abundance: -; j_gene: TRBJ2-7; v_gene: TRBV7-9; CDR3nt: TGTGCCAGCAGCCCGGGGAGGGGTTTTCCCTACGAGCAGTACTTC; CDR3aa: CASSPGRGFPYEQYF
d_gene: -; abundance: once; j_gene: TRBJ1-2; v_gene: TRBV6-5; CDR3nt: TGTGCCAGCAGTTACTCGGAGGGGCTGTATGGCTACACCTTC; CDR3aa: CASSYSEGLYGYTF
d_gene: TRBD2; abundance: -; j_gene: TRBJ2-5; v_gene: TRBV11-2; CDR3nt: TGTGCCAGCAACGGACTAGCGGGAGGAGAGACCCAGTACTTC; CDR3aa: CASNGLAGGETQYF
d_gene: -; abundance: -; j_gene: TRBJ2-5; v_gene: TRBV7-6; CDR3nt: TGTGCCAGCAGCTTCCTAGCGAGAGCCCAGGAGACCCAGTACTTC; CDR3aa: CASSFLARAQETQYF
d_gene: -; abundance: -; j_gene: TRBJ2-7; v_gene: TRBV9; CDR3nt: TGTGCCAGCAGCGCAGGGGTGGGCTACGAGCAGTACTTC; CDR3aa: CASSAGVGYEQYF
d_gene: TRBD1; abundance: -; j_gene: TRBJ2-5; v_gene: TRBV7-9; CDR3nt: TGTGCCAGCAGCTTAGGTAACAGGGGAGAGACCCAGTACTTC; CDR3aa: CASSLGNRGETQYF
d_gene: TRBD2; abundance: -; j_gene: TRBJ2-7; v_gene: TRBV19; CDR3nt: TGTGCCAGTAGTGCTTTAGAGGGACTACTCTACGAGCAGTACTTC; CDR3aa: CASSALEGLLYEQYF
d_gene: -; abundance: -; j_gene: TRBJ2-1; v_gene: TRBV11-2; CDR3nt: TGTGCCAGCAGTCTTATAAGTGAGCAGTTCTTC; CDR3aa: CASSLISEQFF
d_gene: -; abundance: -; j_gene: TRBJ2-5; v_gene: TRBV12-5; CDR3nt: TGTGCTAGTGGTCCCAGCCTCTCCCAAGAGACCCAGTACTTC; CDR3aa: CASGPSLSQETQYF